This record concerns one T cell receptor beta chain sequence. This record comes from a study of blood T cell repertoires in COVID-19. Some clones are missing from TCRdb's copy, which holds only in-frame ones; the method was immunoSEQ multiplex PCR. The table includes a few hundred thousand clones, 87% detected once. Germline CDR1 and CDR2: LGHNA and YNFKEQ. The CDR3 sequence is 15 residues long. V was shortened by 2 bases and J by 7 bases, with 15 bases between the two germline ends. The sequenced sample consisted of PBMCs or T cells enriched from blood (not recorded which). The V gene is TRBV4-2, the J gene TRBJ1-5, with D maybe TRBD1 (5 bases). The clonotype was recovered from a man between 18 and 29 years old with acute COVID-19. This CDR3 is CASSQPGGENQPQHF. The CDR3 coding sequence is TGTGCCAGCAGCCAACCGGGGGGGGAAAACCAGCCCCAGCATTTT.